The 8 T cell receptor beta chains below all came from one sample that was sequenced in a study of T cells in Graves' hyperthyroidism and ophthalmopathy. Amplified TCR beta CDR3 regions derived from RNA transcripts. TCR CDR3 regions were first amplified by RT-PCR with HTBI primers. Each CDR3 protein is one row after TCRdb ran MiXCR on the multiplex PCR reads. The data contain under 130,000 distinct CDR3 sequences, roughly 50% of them singletons. Input material: blood. These receptors were collected from a man in his forties with Graves' hyperthyroidism.

This sequence joins TRBV2 and TRBJ1-2; 7 nucleotides agree with TRBD1. J lost 3 bases, V lost 4 bases, and 5 bases had no gene match. The CDR3 contains 14 residues. Per the germline V gene, CDR1 is SNHLY and CDR2 is FYNNEI. Here the CDR3 reads CASSGRQGYYGYTF. CDR3 coding DNA: TGTGCCAGCAGTGGGAGACAGGGATACTATGGCTACACCTTC.

The table lists this clonotype with many counts. The chain carries TRBV6-6 and TRBJ2-7; 7 positions match TRBD1. Losses at the gene ends were 1 base for V and 6 bases for J; bases not matched to a gene: 9. The germline V gene has CDR1 MNHNY and CDR2 SVGAGI (reference sequence). The CDR3 has 15 amino acids. The CDR3 is CASSYLKKGAPEQYF. CDR3 bases: TGTGCCAGCAGTTACTTGAAAAAGGGGGCACCCGAGCAGTACTTC.

With regard to this clonotype: Since no conserved phenylalanine or tryptophan closes the CDR3, a read error is the likely cause. The chain combines TRBV12-3 or TRBV12-4 with TRBJ2-5; D is possibly TRBD2 (5 bases). Trimming shortened V by 11 bases and J by 5 bases, and 9 bases separated the two germline ends. CDR3 length: 10 amino acids. CDR3 sequence reads: CAGGHETQYS. DNA for the CDR3: TGTGCCGGCGGGCATGAGACCCAGTACTCC.

This clonotype was seen ten or more times. The chain carries TRBV5-4 and TRBJ1-1; a possible D gene is TRBD1 (5 bases). Deletions cut 0 bases from V and 0 bases from J, with 6 bases between. The CDR3 is 14 residues long. Germline lookup yields CDR1 SGHNT and CDR2 YYREEE (reference sequence). CDR3 protein: CASSLEGLNTEAFF. The CDR3 DNA follows: TGTGCCAGCAGCTTGGAGGGGCTGAACACTGAAGCTTTCTTT. The whole variable domain, remainder taken from reference TRBV5-4 and TRBJ1-1, is ETGVTQSPTHLIKTRGQQVTLRCSSQSGHNTVSWYQQALGQGPQFIFQYYREEENGRGNFPPRFSGLQFPNYSSELNVNALELDDSALYLCASSLEGLNTEAFFGQGTRLTVV.

This clonotype has a count of ten or more. The chain uses TRBV4-3 and TRBJ2-7; 7 positions agree with TRBD1. The CDR3 sequence is 15 residues long. Germline CDR1 reads LGHNA; CDR2 reads YSLEER. Trimming cost V 2 bases and J 6 bases; bases outside gene matches: 10. The CDR3 nucleotides read TGCGCCAGCAGCCAAACGACAGGGTCTTGGGGCGAGCAGTACTTC. It specifies CASSQTTGSWGEQYF.

The sample holds many counts of this clonotype. V is TRBV13 and J is TRBJ1-2; a weak D match, TRBD1 (5 bases). V lost 5 bases and J 5 bases, leaving 18 bases between the germline ends. The CDR3 is 15 amino acids. Per the germline V gene, CDR1 is PRHDT and CDR2 is FYEKMQ (reference sequence). The CDR3 nucleotides read TGTGCCAGCAGCGGTGACGGGGCCCCTTCTTATGGCTACACCTTC. Translating gives CASSGDGAPSYGYTF.

The CDR3 region is CATSSLPQVRHSNQPQHF. CDR3 coding DNA: TGTGCCACCAGCAGTTTACCTCAGGTGCGACATAGCAATCAGCCCCAGCATTTT. This chain joins TRBV15 and TRBJ1-5; D is uncertain. This CDR3 has 18 amino acids. CDR1 and CDR2 from the germline V gene are LNHNV and YYDKDF (reference sequence). V shed 3 bases and J shed 0 bases, with 18 bases lying between them.

V is TRBV7-8 and J is TRBJ1-2; D may be TRBD1 (5 bases). There are 12 residues in the CDR3. Trimming took 1 base from V and 8 from J, leaving 8 bases between them. Germline CDR1 is SGHVS and CDR2 is FQNEAQ. This chain's CDR3 is CASSLVGGGYTF. The CDR3 DNA sequence: TGTGCCAGCAGCTTAGTGGGGGGGGGCTACACCTTC.